The entry below gives a single T cell receptor (beta chain) sequence along with its context. Trimming took 4 bases from V and 2 from J; bases not matched to a gene: 7. Germline V gives CDR1 SGHTA, CDR2 FQGTGA. CDR3 size: 15 residues. This record belongs to a study of blood T cell repertoires in COVID-19. TCRdb's copy holds only in-frame clones and misses some; the assay was immunoSEQ multiplex PCR. The sample holds about 280,000 clones, around 90% seen once. Sequencing used peripheral blood. J is TRBJ2-5 and V is TRBV7-3; TRBD1 agrees at 7 bases. The sequence was obtained from a woman aged 45-65 years who had recovered from COVID-19. CDR3 nucleotides: TGTGCCAGCAGCTCTGGACAGGTGGGACAAGAGACCCAGTACTTC. Amino acid sequence: CASSSGQVGQETQYF.